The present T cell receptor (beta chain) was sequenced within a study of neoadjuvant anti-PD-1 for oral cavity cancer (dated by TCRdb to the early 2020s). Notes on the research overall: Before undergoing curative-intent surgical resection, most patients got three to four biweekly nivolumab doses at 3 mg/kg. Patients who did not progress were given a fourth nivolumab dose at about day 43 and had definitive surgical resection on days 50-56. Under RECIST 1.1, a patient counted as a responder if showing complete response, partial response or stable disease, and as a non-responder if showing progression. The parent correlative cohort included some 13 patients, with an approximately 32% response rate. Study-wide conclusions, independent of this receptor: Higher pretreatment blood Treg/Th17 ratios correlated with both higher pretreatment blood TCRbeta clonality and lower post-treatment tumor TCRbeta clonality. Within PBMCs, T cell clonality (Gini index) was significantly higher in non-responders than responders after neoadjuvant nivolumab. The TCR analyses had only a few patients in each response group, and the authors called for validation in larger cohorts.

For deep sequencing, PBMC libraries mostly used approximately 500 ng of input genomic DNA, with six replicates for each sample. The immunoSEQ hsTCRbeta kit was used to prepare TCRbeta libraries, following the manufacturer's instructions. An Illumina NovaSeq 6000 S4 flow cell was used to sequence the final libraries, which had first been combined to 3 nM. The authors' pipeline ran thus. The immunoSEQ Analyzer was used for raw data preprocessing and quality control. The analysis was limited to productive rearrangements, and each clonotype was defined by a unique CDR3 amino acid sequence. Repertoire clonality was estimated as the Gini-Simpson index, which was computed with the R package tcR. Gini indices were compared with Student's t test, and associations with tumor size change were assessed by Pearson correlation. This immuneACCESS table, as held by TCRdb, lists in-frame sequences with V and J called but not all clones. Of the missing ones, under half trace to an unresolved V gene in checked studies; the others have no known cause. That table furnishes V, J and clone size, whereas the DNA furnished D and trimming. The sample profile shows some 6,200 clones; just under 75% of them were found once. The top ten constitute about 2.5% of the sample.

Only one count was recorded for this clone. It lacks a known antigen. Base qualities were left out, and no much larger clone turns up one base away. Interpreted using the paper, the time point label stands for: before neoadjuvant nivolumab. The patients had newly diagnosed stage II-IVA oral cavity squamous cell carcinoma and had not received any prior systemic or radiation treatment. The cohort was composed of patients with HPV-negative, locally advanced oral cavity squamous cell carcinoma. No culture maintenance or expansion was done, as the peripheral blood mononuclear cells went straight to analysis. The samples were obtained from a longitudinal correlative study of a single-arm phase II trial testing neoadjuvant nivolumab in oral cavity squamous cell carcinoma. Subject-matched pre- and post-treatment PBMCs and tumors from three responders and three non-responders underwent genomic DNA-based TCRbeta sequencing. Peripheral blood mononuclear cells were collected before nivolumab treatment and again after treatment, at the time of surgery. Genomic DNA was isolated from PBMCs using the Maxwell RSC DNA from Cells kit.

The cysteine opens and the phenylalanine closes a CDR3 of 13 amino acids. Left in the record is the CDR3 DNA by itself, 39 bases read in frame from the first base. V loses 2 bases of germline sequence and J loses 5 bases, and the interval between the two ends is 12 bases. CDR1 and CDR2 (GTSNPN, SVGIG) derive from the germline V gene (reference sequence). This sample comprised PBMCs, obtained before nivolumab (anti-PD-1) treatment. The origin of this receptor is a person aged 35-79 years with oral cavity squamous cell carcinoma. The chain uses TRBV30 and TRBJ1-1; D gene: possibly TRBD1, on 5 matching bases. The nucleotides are TGTGCCTGGAGTCCAGGGAGTTGGACTGAAGCTTTCTTT. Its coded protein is CAWSPGSWTEAFF.